Each of the 27 T cell receptor beta chains below was sequenced from the same sample in a study of cytomegalovirus exposure and HLA in healthy donors. PCR was performed using 60 Vbeta and 13 Jbeta primers. Sequencing used immunoSEQ multiplex PCR; TCRdb keeps in-frame clones, though not all of them. The repertoire holds under 200,000 clones, with almost 85% as singletons. The sequenced material came from PBMCs. These receptors all come from a man aged 25 to 40 in good health and CMV-seronegative.

As concerns this clone: Other DNA sequences in the sample encode the same CDR3. V gene TRBV11-3 combines with J gene TRBJ2-7; D is uncertain. Germline assignment: CDR1 SGHNT and CDR2 YENEEA. With 4 bases removed from V and 2 bases from J, the gap between germline ends came to 3 bases. The CDR3 contains 11 residues. The CDR3 loop reads CASSSTYEQYF. The CDR3 DNA reads as TGTGCCAGCAGCTCTACCTACGAGCAGTACTTC.

The V call is TRBV18, the J call TRBJ2-5; 10 bases line up with TRBD2. V lost 3 bases, J lost 2 bases, and 3 bases stayed unmatched. Germline V lookup: CDR1 KGHSH, CDR2 LQKENI. There are 15 residues in the CDR3. DNA for the CDR3: TGTGCCAGCTCACCCGGGACTAGCGCACAAGAGACCCAGTACTTC. Translating it yields CASSPGTSAQETQYF.

The CDR3 nucleotides are TGTGCCAGCAGCTTAGACGGGACAGGGGACGAAAAACTGTTTTTT. Translating gives CASSLDGTGDEKLFF. The V and J genes are TRBV7-9 and TRBJ1-4; 10 nucleotides agree with TRBD1. Losses at the gene ends were 1 base for V and 8 bases for J; bases not matched to a gene: 4. CDR3 length: 15 residues. Looked up from germline, CDR1 is SEHNR and CDR2 is FQNEAQ (reference sequence).

This sequence joins TRBV7-2 and TRBJ1-1; a weak D match, TRBD1 (6 bases). The CDR3 loop spans 14 amino acids. Trimming stripped 4 bases from V and 5 bases from J, with 14 bases between. The germline V gene has CDR1 SGHTA and CDR2 FQGNSA. The CDR3 DNA follows: TGTGCCAGCAGCTCAAAACAGGGTGGGACTGAAGCTTTCTTT. This translates into CASSSKQGGTEAFF.

The V gene is TRBV7-8, the J gene TRBJ2-3, with a weak D call TRBD1 (6 bases). Trimming took 1 base from V and 2 from J, leaving 13 bases between them. In germline, CDR1 is SGHVS, CDR2 FQNEAQ. This CDR3 is 16 amino acids long. CDR3 bases: TGTGCCAGCAGCTTAGGGGGGCTCCTATACACAGATACGCAGTATTTT. Its translation: CASSLGGLLYTDTQYF. Drawing the rest from reference TRBV7-8 and TRBJ2-3, the complete variable domain is GAGVSQSPRYKVAKRGQDVALRCDPISGHVSLFWYQQALGQGPEFLTYFQNEAQLDKSGLPSDRFFAERPEGSVSTLKIQRTQQEDSAVYLCASSLGGLLYTDTQYFGPGTRLTVL.

This clone occurred a few times. The J gene is TRBJ2-1, the V gene TRBV5-1; a possible D gene is TRBD1 (6 bases). Between the trimmed V and J ends, which lost 5 bases and 5 bases, there was a span of 23 bases. Germline V gene sequence: CDR1 SGHRS, CDR2 YFSETQ. The CDR3 totals 17 residues. In DNA form, the CDR3 reads TGCGCCAGCAGTTATCGAACAGGGATCTACTACGACAATGAGCAGTTCTTC. Translating it yields CASSYRTGIYYDNEQFF.

This chain connects TRBV5-4 to TRBJ1-6; a possible D gene is TRBD1 (5 bases). The CDR3 extends over 16 amino acids. Germline CDR1 SGHNT, CDR2 YYREEE (reference sequence). The V end was cut by 0 bases, the J end by 9 bases, with 16 bases between. CDR3 residues: CASSLGNGGGSSPLHF. As DNA, the CDR3 is TGTGCCAGCAGCTTGGGGAACGGTGGGGGGAGTTCACCCCTCCACTTT.

This chain links TRBV7-9 with TRBJ2-5; tentatively, D is TRBD1 (6 bases). The J call may be in error: the DNA end matches TRBJ2-7 better. The CDR3 runs to 15 residues. Germline CDR1 reads SEHNR; CDR2 reads FQNEAQ (reference sequence). In DNA form, the CDR3 reads TGTGCCAGCAGCCGACCGACAGGTAGCTCCTACGAGCAGTACTTC. Amino acids: CASSRPTGSSYEQYF.

This clone was observed a single time. The gene calls are TRBV7-9 and TRBJ1-1, with 7 nucleotides matching TRBD1. Germline CDR1 SEHNR, CDR2 FQNEAQ (reference sequence). V shed 1 base and J 3 bases; nucleotides not matched to a gene: 11. This CDR3 region has 17 residues. The CDR3 sequence: CASSLGPTGSVDTEAFF. CDR3 nucleotide sequence: TGTGCCAGCAGCTTAGGGCCGACAGGGAGTGTGGACACTGAAGCTTTCTTT.

The rearrangement links TRBV7-2 to TRBJ1-2; no clear D gene. V lost 5 bases, J lost 5 bases, and 15 bases lay in between. In germline, CDR1 is SGHTA, CDR2 FQGNSA. CDR3 length: 14 residues. The CDR3 loop is CASSPVRPEYGYTF. The CDR3 DNA reads as TGTGCCAGCAGCCCTGTCAGGCCAGAATATGGCTACACCTTC.

The chain uses TRBV5-1 and TRBJ2-3; 8 bases match TRBD1. Losses at the gene ends were 1 base for V and 1 base for J; bases not matched to a gene: 11. The CDR3 runs 18 residues. Germline V CDR1 and CDR2: SGHRS, YFSETQ. The CDR3 bases are TGCGCCAGCAGCTTGAGTCCCCAGGGGGCTGGACGCACAGATACGCAGTATTTT. It codes for CASSLSPQGAGRTDTQYF.

This chain joins TRBV4-3 and TRBJ2-7, with a possible D match to TRBD1 (6 bases). The V gene's germline CDR1 is LGHNA and CDR2 YSLEER. V gave up 4 bases and J gave up 2 bases, with 18 bases separating them. This CDR3 is 16 amino acids long. Here the CDR3 reads CASSLLLGAGAYEQYF. The CDR3, as DNA: TGCGCCAGCAGCCTTCTCTTGGGGGCAGGGGCCTACGAGCAGTACTTC.

This clone was detected a few times. The rearrangement joins TRBV27 to TRBJ2-7; 7 positions agree with TRBD1. CDR1 and CDR2 (germline): MNHEY, SMNVEV (reference sequence). With 3 bases clipped from V and 3 bases from J, the junction kept 2 bases outside the gene matches. CDR3 length: 13 residues. The CDR3 coding sequence is TGTGCCAGCAGTTTTGGGACAGTCTACGAGCAGTACTTC. This sequence encodes CASSFGTVYEQYF.

J is TRBJ2-1 and V is TRBV5-5; 10 bases line up with TRBD2. Trimming removed 5 bases from V and 4 bases from J; junction bases left unmatched: 9. Germline V gene sequence: CDR1 SGHKS, CDR2 YYEKEE (reference sequence). This CDR3 comprises 16 residues. The CDR3 DNA is TGTGCCAGCAGTGGAAAGCGGGGACTAGCGTACAATGAGCAGTTCTTC. Its translation is CASSGKRGLAYNEQFF.

V usage is TRBV7-8 and J usage is TRBJ2-3; 10 positions agree with TRBD2. Germline V lookup: CDR1 SGHVS, CDR2 FQNEAQ. The trim removed 3 bases at V and 3 bases at J, leaving 9 bases unmatched. This CDR3 is 17 amino acids long. In nucleotides, the CDR3 is TGTGCCAGCAGCTTCTCGGTCTCTAGCGGGAGTACAGATACGCAGTATTTT. Translated, it gives CASSFSVSSGSTDTQYF.

This chain connects TRBV28 to TRBJ2-7; possibly TRBD1 for D (5 bases). This CDR3 has 12 amino acids. Germline values: CDR1 MDHEN, CDR2 SYDVKM. V gave up 2 bases and J gave up 3 bases, with 5 bases separating them. The CDR3 here is CASSLRGYEQYF. CDR3 sequence (DNA): TGTGCCAGCAGTTTAAGGGGCTACGAGCAGTACTTC.

The chain joins TRBV27 to TRBJ2-7; D possibly corresponds to TRBD2 (6 bases). The germline V gene encodes CDR1 MNHEY and CDR2 SMNVEV (reference sequence). V was clipped by 8 bases and J by 6 bases, with 23 bases between them. The CDR3 contains 15 residues. CDR3 bases: TGTGCCAGCCGGGGGAGAATGCCTCCCCGCTCCGAGCAGTACTTC. Amino acids: CASRGRMPPRSEQYF.

The chain has TRBV5-1 and TRBJ2-7; D unclear. Germline CDR1 SGHRS, CDR2 YFSETQ. CDR3 length equals 13 residues. Trimming removed 1 base from V and 10 bases from J, with 15 bases in between. Written as DNA, the CDR3 is TGCGCCAGCAGCTTGAGCGAGTTGTCGGTTCAGTACTTC. This sequence encodes CASSLSELSVQYF.

This chain links TRBV28 with TRBJ1-5, with D uncertain. The ends were cut back, 8 bases at V and 1 base at J, with 18 bases in the middle. This CDR3 spans 16 amino acids. Germline CDR1 and CDR2: MDHEN and SYDVKM. Here the CDR3 reads CASLTMRVLSNQPQHF. DNA for the CDR3: TGTGCCAGCCTCACAATGCGGGTTCTGAGCAATCAGCCCCAGCATTTT. Together with reference TRBV28 and TRBJ1-5, the CDR3 gives the full variable domain: DVKVTQSSRYLVKRTGEKVFLECVQDMDHENMFWYRQDPGLGLRLIYFSYDVKMKEKGDIPEGYSVSREKKERFSLILESASTNQTSMYLCASLTMRVLSNQPQHFGDGTRLSIL.

The rearrangement joins TRBV18 to TRBJ2-2; 7 nucleotides agree with TRBD2. With 2 bases clipped from V and 3 bases from J, the junction kept 6 bases outside the gene matches. Germline V CDR1 and CDR2: KGHSH, LQKENI. The CDR3 spans 16 residues. CDR3 region: CASSPIAAGDTGELFF. In nucleotides, the CDR3 is TGTGCCAGCTCACCAATTGCGGCGGGGGACACCGGGGAGCTGTTTTTT.

The rearrangement joins TRBV14 to TRBJ1-2; TRBD1 might be the D (5 bases). CDR3 length: 15 amino acids. Germline-derived CDR1 and CDR2 are SGHDN and FVKESK. With 4 bases removed from V and 6 bases from J, the gap between germline ends came to 18 bases. This CDR3 is CASSPWREGDHGYTF. The DNA for the CDR3 is TGTGCCAGCAGCCCCTGGAGGGAAGGGGACCATGGCTACACCTTC.

The chain has TRBV4-1 and TRBJ2-2, with 9 bases aligning to TRBD2. This CDR3 spans 17 amino acids. V was pared by 3 bases and J by 6 bases, with 11 bases of the junction left unmatched. The germline V gene has CDR1 MGHRA and CDR2 YSYEKL. The CDR3 spells CASSHLAGGGASGELFF. CDR3 nucleotide sequence: TGCGCCAGCAGCCACCTCGCCGGCGGGGGGGCCTCCGGGGAGCTGTTTTTT.

The chain links TRBV6-5 to TRBJ1-2, with TRBD1 matching over 8 bases. Germline CDR1 reads MNHEY; CDR2 reads SVGAGI. V shed 2 bases, J shed 8 bases, and the junction held 7 bases outside the gene matches. The CDR3 runs to 14 residues. The CDR3 DNA reads TGTGCCAGCAGTTACGGGCAGGGGGCAGGAGGCTACACCTTC. Protein: CASSYGQGAGGYTF.

The V gene is TRBV7-8, the J gene TRBJ2-7, with 10 nucleotides matching TRBD1. Germline assignment: CDR1 SGHVS and CDR2 FQNEAQ. V lost 5 bases and J lost 3; bases outside the gene matches: 7. The CDR3 consists of 15 residues. In DNA form, the CDR3 reads TGTGCCAGCAGCGCCCGGGACAGGGGCGGCTACGAGCAGTACTTC. Protein product: CASSARDRGGYEQYF.

The J gene is TRBJ1-4, the V gene TRBV6-1; D is possibly TRBD1 (5 bases). There are 13 residues in the CDR3. V was trimmed by 8 bases and J by 5 bases, leaving 12 bases between them. Germline V lookup: CDR1 MNHNS, CDR2 SASEGT. As DNA, the CDR3 is TGTGCCAGCGGGGGGACTCTCAATGAAAAACTGTTTTTT. This encodes CASGGTLNEKLFF.

The chain carries TRBV4-2 and TRBJ1-2; 7 bases map to TRBD1. V lost 3 bases, J lost 8 bases, and 15 bases stayed unmatched. In germline, CDR1 is LGHNA, CDR2 YNFKEQ. The CDR3 consists of 16 residues. The DNA for the CDR3 is TGTGCCAGCAGCCACGACTCCACCAGGACAGGAAACGGCTACACCTTC. It translates to CASSHDSTRTGNGYTF.

The chain combines TRBV5-6 with TRBJ1-2; no reliable D call. The V end lost 1 base, the J end lost 2 bases, and 6 bases lay between the germline ends. Germline CDR1 SGHDT, CDR2 YYEEEE. The CDR3 contains 13 residues. This CDR3 reads CASSLTVNYGYTF. CDR3 DNA sequence: TGTGCCAGCAGCTTGACAGTGAACTATGGCTACACCTTC.